This entry concerns a single T cell receptor beta chain. This record comes from a study of graft-versus-host responses after intestinal transplantation. The CDR3 is 14 residues long. Germline CDR1 is SSHAT and CDR2 is FNYEAQ (reference sequence). V trimming: 9 bases; J trimming: 0 bases; junction bases outside the gene matches: 8. There were some 200,000 CFSE-labeled responder cells plated together with some 200,000 irradiated, violet-dye-labeled stimulator cells. Libraries were prepared by immunoSEQ multiplex PCR; TCRdb keeps only in-frame clonotypes and omits some of them. This sample has 20,000 to 25,000 clones, with 25% to 35% found just once.

This sequence joins TRBV7-7 and TRBJ2-7; 7 bases are a match to TRBD2. The TCR sequence derives from a human patient who received an intestinal transplant. This sample comprised alloreactive CD8+ T cells from a mixed lymphocyte reaction culture, obtained before intestinal transplant. Documented subset: CFSE-low proliferating T cells sorted from approximately six-day pre-transplant mixed lymphocyte reaction (GvH or HvG direction). CDR3 nucleotides: TGTGCCAGGGGGAGGGTCCCCTTCTCCTACGAGCAGTACTTC. Amino acid sequence: CARGRVPFSYEQYF.